These T cell receptor beta chains were read from a single sample in a study of blood T cell repertoires in COVID-19. Measured with immunoSEQ multiplex PCR; TCRdb has only the in-frame clones, and not every one. The sample records 55,000 to 90,000 clones, roughly nine tenths being singletons. Sequenced material: peripheral blood. The receptors here all came from a woman aged 55-70 years with acute or convalescent COVID-19. Each CDR3 is given with its conserved first and last residue. The D gene is left open where the match is weak. Only some rows state a clone size, as once, few, many or a class for expanded clones.

TRBD1 TRBJ1-1 - TRBV7-2 CASSSRAPGQTRKNTEAFF
TRBD1 TRBJ2-2 - TRBV7-3 CASSRDRDSNTGELFF
- TRBJ1-1 - TRBV18 CASSPLQGEAFF
TRBD1 TRBJ1-5 - TRBV6-6 CASRRWPGQVFRGNQPQHF
- TRBJ1-2 - TRBV6-5 CASSRTPGQNGYTF
- TRBJ1-5 - TRBV19 CASRSGQTNQPQHF
- TRBJ2-1 - TRBV6-4 CASSVGSRGYNEQFF
- TRBJ1-2 - TRBV2 CASSEGQQYGYTF
- TRBJ1-3 once TRBV3-1/TRBV3-2 CASSQGTPGTGNTIYF
TRBD1 TRBJ2-7 - TRBV7-2 CASSLNLDRGYEQYF
- TRBJ1-1 - TRBV10-3 CAIGEQSGEAFF
TRBD2 TRBJ2-3 - TRBV11-2 CASSFRGGLADTQYF
- TRBJ1-2 - TRBV24-1 CATSDPYYGYTF
- TRBJ2-7 - TRBV3-1/TRBV3-2 CASSQVSVLGGPQYF
- TRBJ2-1 - TRBV11-1 CASRWTDVSYNEQFF
TRBD1 TRBJ1-5 - TRBV16 CASSHYPGGNQPQHF
TRBD1 TRBJ1-6 - TRBV30 CAWREQGASDSPLHF
TRBD2 TRBJ2-2 - TRBV19 CATSGRVNTGELFF
- TRBJ2-3 - TRBV2 CASSDSARGTDTQYF
- TRBJ1-1 - TRBV10-3 CAISEGQNTEAFF
- TRBJ1-1 - TRBV2 CASSEFINTEAFF
- TRBJ1-4 - TRBV29-1 CSVGNFLTGDLFF
TRBD2 TRBJ2-3 - TRBV6-6 CASSHGSGGRTDTQYF
- TRBJ1-3 - TRBV15 CATSSWGVGNTIYF
- TRBJ2-5 - TRBV19 CASPDGNKKETQYF
- TRBJ2-5 - TRBV21-1 CASSPVSRGQPLETQYF
TRBD1 TRBJ1-2 - TRBV7-9 CASSLGGTGGMWDYGYTF
TRBD1 TRBJ1-6 few TRBV12-3/TRBV12-4 CASRDRASSPLHF
- TRBJ2-4 - TRBV19 CASSTPLPAKNIQYF
- TRBJ2-5 - TRBV3-1/TRBV3-2 CASAGEETQYF
- TRBJ2-3 - TRBV28 CASSSSIDTSTDTQYF
- TRBJ2-5 - TRBV10-1 CASSAGVVETQYF
TRBD1 TRBJ2-1 - TRBV6-5 CASSYSQGARYNEQFF